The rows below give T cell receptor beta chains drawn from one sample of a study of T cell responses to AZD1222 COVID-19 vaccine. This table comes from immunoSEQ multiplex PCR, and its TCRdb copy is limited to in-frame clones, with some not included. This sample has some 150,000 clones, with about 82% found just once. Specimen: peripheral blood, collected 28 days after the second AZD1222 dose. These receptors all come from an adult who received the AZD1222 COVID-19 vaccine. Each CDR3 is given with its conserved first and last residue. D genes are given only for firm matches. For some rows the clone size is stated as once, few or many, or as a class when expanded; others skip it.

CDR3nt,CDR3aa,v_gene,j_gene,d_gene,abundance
TGTGCCAGCAGCTTAGTGGGTGGCCGGGTGGAGACCCAGTACTTC,CASSLVGGRVETQYF,TRBV7-2,TRBJ2-5,-,-
TGTGCCAGCAGTTACTCGGGTGGCTTCAATTCACCCCTCCACTTT,CASSYSGGFNSPLHF,TRBV6-5,TRBJ1-6,-,-
TGTGCCAGCAGTTACTCGCCGGCGGCTTGGCAAGAGACCCAGTACTTC,CASSYSPAAWQETQYF,TRBV6-5,TRBJ2-5,-,-
TGCAGCGTCAGGGAAGGGGGCAATCAGCCCCAGCATTTT,CSVREGGNQPQHF,TRBV29-1,TRBJ1-5,-,-
TGTGCCAGCAGCTTCGCAGATACGCAGTATTTT,CASSFADTQYF,TRBV5-6,TRBJ2-3,-,once
TGCGCCAGCAGCTTTGGGACAGTGGGCAATGAGCAGTTCTTC,CASSFGTVGNEQFF,TRBV5-1,TRBJ2-1,TRBD1,once
TGCGCCAGCAGCCAGGGACAGGGGAAACAGCCCCAGCATTTT,CASSQGQGKQPQHF,TRBV4-1,TRBJ1-5,TRBD1,few
TGTGCCAGCAGTTACAATCCCCCGGGGAGAGATACGCAGTATTTT,CASSYNPPGRDTQYF,TRBV6-5,TRBJ2-3,-,-
TGTGCCAGCAGCCAACCCGGGACAGGGAGTGATGGCTACACCTTC,CASSQPGTGSDGYTF,TRBV14,TRBJ1-2,TRBD1,-
TGTGCCAGCAGTGAACAAGTAATGGGTAATTCACCCCTCCACTTT,CASSEQVMGNSPLHF,TRBV2,TRBJ1-6,-,-
TGTGCCAGCAGCCAAGGCACAGGGGAGCAGTTCTTC,CASSQGTGEQFF,TRBV14,TRBJ2-1,-,-
TGTGCCATCAGTGAGTCGGGGTACAGGGGATACGAGCAGTACTTC,CAISESGYRGYEQYF,TRBV10-3,TRBJ2-7,TRBD1,-
TGCGCCAGCAGCCTGGGACAGAGGACTGAAGCTTTCTTT,CASSLGQRTEAFF,TRBV5-1,TRBJ1-1,TRBD1,-
TGTGCCAGCAGTTACGGTGCGGGGGGTGAAAAACTGTTTTTT,CASSYGAGGEKLFF,TRBV27,TRBJ1-4,-,-
TGTGCCAGCAGTCTACAGGGGCCAGATACGCAGTATTTT,CASSLQGPDTQYF,TRBV27,TRBJ2-3,TRBD1,-
TGTGCCAGTTGGAGACTAGCGGGGTCCACAGATACGCAGTATTTT,CASWRLAGSTDTQYF,TRBV6-5,TRBJ2-3,TRBD2,-
TGTGCCAGCAGTTTAGGCCCGGGGTATGGCTACACCTTC,CASSLGPGYGYTF,TRBV27,TRBJ1-2,-,few
TGTGCCAGCAGCCAGGACAGCGCCTACGAGCAGTACTTC,CASSQDSAYEQYF,TRBV6-6,TRBJ2-7,-,-
TGCGCCAGCAGTGAGAGAGATGAGCAGTTCTTC,CASSERDEQFF,TRBV10-1,TRBJ2-1,-,-
TGTGCCAGCAGCTCGGGACAGCAAGGTGAAAAACTGTTTTTT,CASSSGQQGEKLFF,TRBV7-6,TRBJ1-4,TRBD1,-
TGCAGTGCTAGTCGGTCTGACATCCGGGAGACCCAGTACTTC,CSASRSDIRETQYF,TRBV20-1,TRBJ2-5,-,once
TGTGCCAGCAGCTTATGGACAGCCGGCACTAGCCCCGGCATTCAGTACTTC,CASSLWTAGTSPGIQYF,TRBV7-4,TRBJ2-4,-,-
TGTGCCAGCAGCTCCGGGACGTTTAATGAAAAACTGTTTTTT,CASSSGTFNEKLFF,TRBV5-4,TRBJ1-4,-,-